Listed below are T cell receptor beta chains from one sample, sequenced in a study of cytomegalovirus exposure and HLA in healthy donors. The table came from immunoSEQ multiplex PCR; TCRdb's copy has only in-frame clones and leaves some out. The repertoire holds 55,000 to 75,000 clones, with over 60% as singletons. The source material was PBMCs. These receptor sequences come from a man aged 30 to 45 in good health and CMV-seropositive. Each CDR3 is given with its conserved first and last residue. The order of the fields is CDR3 length, V gene, J gene, CDR3 protein.

>18|TRBV6-4|TRBJ1-5
CASSACTGTGIGNQPQHF
>15|TRBV30|TRBJ1-4
CAWSIRDRGTEKLFF
>18|TRBV5-1|TRBJ2-3
CASSLDDVLAGDTDTQYF
>15|TRBV6-5|TRBJ1-1
CASRPKQGKTAEAFF
>11|TRBV5-6|TRBJ1-1
CASIGGTEAFF
>14|TRBV6-1|TRBJ1-3
CASSESGGRNTIYF
>13|TRBV7-2|TRBJ1-5
CASSRRRDQPQHF
>15|TRBV11-2|TRBJ2-1
CASSLDGGAGNEQFF
>16|TRBV28|TRBJ1-3
CASSFEVIFSGNTIYF
>12|TRBV19|TRBJ1-5
CASSILNQPQHF
>15|TRBV4-2|TRBJ2-1
CASSQPRLASREQFF
>15|TRBV7-2|TRBJ2-1
CASSLARYWDNEQFF
>16|TRBV4-2|TRBJ1-5
CASSQETAANNQPQHF
>14|TRBV6-1|TRBJ1-5
CASSEGGRKQPQHF
>14|TRBV18|TRBJ1-2
CASSPQSGARGYTF
>13|TRBV6-1|TRBJ1-1
CASSEAGRARAFF
>15|TRBV4-3|TRBJ2-3
CASSQVLGATDTQYF
>13|TRBV5-8|TRBJ1-1
CASSLGAATEAFF
>13|TRBV18|TRBJ1-5
CASTGQMNQPQHF
>15|TRBV7-9|TRBJ1-2
CASSSPGGATYGYTF
>17|TRBV5-5|TRBJ2-2
CASSLDSGTEITGELFF
>14|TRBV12-5|TRBJ1-2
CASALGQGAYGYTF
>15|TRBV5-4|TRBJ2-3
CASSMTSGPPDTQYF
>15|TRBV2|TRBJ2-1
CASRSSGGLYNEQFF
>12|TRBV19|TRBJ1-1
CASSFRGPEAFF
>15|TRBV7-2|TRBJ2-3
CASPKAGGSTDTQYF
>14|TRBV19|TRBJ2-2
CASTPRVFSGELFF
>14|TRBV30|TRBJ2-7
CAWRTQGTVYEQYF
>18|TRBV7-2|TRBJ2-7
CASSLDSRGTGRSYEQYF
>17|TRBV5-1|TRBJ1-3
CASSLTGEPSSGNTIYF
>14|TRBV6-5|TRBJ1-6
CASSYGTGGSPLHF
>15|TRBV7-2|TRBJ2-1
CASSLAGTRDNEQFF
>16|TRBV15|TRBJ1-6
CATSSSRDYGNSPLHF
>16|TRBV4-3|TRBJ2-1
CASSQDSVSSYNEQFF
>15|TRBV6-5|TRBJ2-7
CASSFDVGSSYEQYF
>15|TRBV7-9|TRBJ1-3
CAPSPPGQGSVTIYF
>16|TRBV6-6|TRBJ1-1
CASSYSKGEWDTEAFF
>19|TRBV4-3|TRBJ1-5
CASSQVPRGGSKGSQPQHF
>15|TRBV7-2|TRBJ2-7
CASSGETGTRYEQYF
>14|TRBV4-2|TRBJ1-5
CASSQERGNQPQHF
>14|TRBV2|TRBJ1-1
CASSYRSRDTEAFF
>15|TRBV18|TRBJ1-2
CASSPLDQLGWGYTF
>14|TRBV10-3|TRBJ2-7
CAISEPGQGYEQYF
>15|TRBV5-6|TRBJ2-1
CASSSPRGDDNEQFF
>16|TRBV9|TRBJ2-5
CASSVGGRGGGETQYF
>16|TRBV4-3|TRBJ1-4
CASSQDHRGGREKLFF
>13|TRBV2|TRBJ1-4
CVTAPSRVEKLFF
>16|TRBV6-4|TRBJ2-3
CASSDSAGGPTDTQYF
>16|TRBV9|TRBJ2-7
CASSVGTSGDSYEQYF
>16|TRBV6-5|TRBJ2-3
CASSYSRQGAADTQYF
>14|TRBV2|TRBJ2-1
CASSSPGGENEQFF
>13|TRBV5-1|TRBJ1-1
CASSLAGNTEAFF
>14|TRBV28|TRBJ2-7
CASSRGQGPYEQYF